The 28 T cell receptor beta chains presented below share a single source sample, sequenced in a study of graft-versus-host responses after intestinal transplantation. The antigens for these receptors are not known. Some clones are missing from TCRdb's copy, which holds only in-frame ones; the method was immunoSEQ multiplex PCR. There are under 100,000 clones in the sample; 85% to 95% occur only once, and roughly 0.43% lies in the top ten. Sequencing used unstimulated CD8+ T cells sorted from spleen or lymph node cells, obtained before transplant. The source of these receptors is a human donor who was the organ donor for an intestinal transplant.

This clone has only a few counts. The CDR3 spells CASTARGTTDTQYF. CDR3 nucleotides: TGTGCCAGCACGGCGCGGGGAACCACAGATACGCAGTATTTT. The chain has TRBV6-6 and TRBJ2-3, with a tentative D call TRBD2 (6 bases). Trimming pared 7 bases from V and 2 bases from J, leaving 13 bases between. CDR3 length equals 14 residues. Germline CDR1 reads MNHNY; CDR2 reads SVGAGI (reference sequence).

The CDR3 loop is CASSMKGIEAFF. In DNA form, the CDR3 reads TGTGCCAGTAGTATGAAGGGGATTGAAGCTTTCTTT. The chain combines TRBV19 with TRBJ1-1, with D possibly TRBD1 on 5 matching bases. CDR3 length: 12 residues. The V gene's germline CDR1 is LNHDA and CDR2 SQIVND (reference sequence). The V gene lost 3 bases and the J gene lost 7 bases, with 9 bases spanning the gap.

The V call is TRBV6-6, the J call TRBJ1-5, with 9 bases that match TRBD1. This CDR3 is 16 amino acids long. CDR1 and CDR2 from the germline V gene are MNHNY and SVGAGI (reference sequence). V trimming: 2 bases; J trimming: 6 bases; junction bases outside the gene matches: 8. The CDR3 DNA is TGTGCCAGCAGTTACGCGGGACAGGGTTCAGGTCAGCCCCAGCATTTT. Translation: CASSYAGQGSGQPQHF.

In DNA form, the CDR3 reads TGTGCCAGTGCCCCAGGGGGCACTGAAGCTTTCTTT. Translated, it gives CASAPGGTEAFF. V gene TRBV19 combines with J gene TRBJ1-1; 7 bases are shared with TRBD1. Trimming cost V 8 bases and J 4 bases; bases outside gene matches: 4. This CDR3 comprises 12 residues. Germline CDR1 reads LNHDA; CDR2 reads SQIVND (reference sequence).

The chain couples TRBV30 to TRBJ1-2, with a weak D call TRBD1 (5 bases). Germline loops: CDR1 GTSNPN, CDR2 SVGIG (reference sequence). V was pared by 2 bases and J by 4 bases, with 11 bases between. The CDR3 spans 13 residues. The CDR3 DNA is TGTGCCTGGAGTTGGTCAGGGCCCTATGGCTACACCTTC. The encoded protein is CAWSWSGPYGYTF.

V is TRBV6-1 and J is TRBJ1-1, with D hard to call. In germline, CDR1 is MNHNS, CDR2 SASEGT. The CDR3 is made up of 12 amino acids. V was trimmed by 4 bases and J by 2 bases, leaving 5 bases between them. CDR3 coding DNA: TGTGCCAGCAGTGGAGGCAACACTGAAGCTTTCTTT. Protein product: CASSGGNTEAFF.

This clone was observed a single time. The CDR3 region has the DNA TGTGCCAGCAGCGTAGATAATAGCAATCAGCCCCAGCATTTT. This codes for CASSVDNSNQPQHF. The chain recombines TRBV7-9 with TRBJ1-5, with unresolved D. The length of the CDR3 is 14 residues. Trimming removed 5 bases at V and 0 bases at J, with 8 bases between. Germline lookup yields CDR1 SEHNR and CDR2 FQNEAQ (reference sequence).

With regard to this clone: Other DNA sequences in this sample translate to the same CDR3. The genes are TRBV9 and TRBJ2-3, with 11 positions matching TRBD2. This CDR3 has 15 amino acids. J lost 6 bases, V lost 2 bases, and 5 bases had no gene match. Germline V gene data show CDR1 as SGDLS and CDR2 as YYNGEE. The CDR3 coding sequence is TGTGCCAGCAGCGTTGGTAGCGGGGGGGCGGATACGCAGTATTTT. This translates into CASSVGSGGADTQYF.

The rearrangement links TRBV27 to TRBJ2-2, with 8 bases that match TRBD1. The CDR3 is 16 residues long. J gave up 0 bases and V 5 bases, and 5 bases lay outside the gene matches. CDR1 MNHEY and CDR2 SMNVEV come from the germline V gene (reference sequence). The CDR3 spells CASSTRGQANTGELFF. The CDR3 DNA reads as TGTGCCAGCAGTACAAGGGGACAGGCGAACACCGGGGAGCTGTTTTTT.

Notes on this clone: The junction differs from germline at one of its ends, possibly a read error. This chain uses TRBV9 with TRBJ2-3; TRBD1 aligns across 12 bases. The CDR3 is made up of 14 amino acids. CDR1 and CDR2 from the germline V gene are SGDLS and YYNGEE. The CDR3 reads CASSVGLRDRGLNF. The CDR3 region has the DNA TGTGCCAGCAGCGTAGGGCTCCGGGACAGGGGGCTGAATTTT.

The rearrangement links TRBV29-1 to TRBJ2-5, with D hard to call. The better agreement between TRBJ2-7 and the DNA end casts doubt on the J call. The CDR3 is 12 residues long. Germline assignment: CDR1 SQVTM and CDR2 ANQGSEA. The CDR3 coding sequence is TGCAGCGTTGTAGAAGCTACCTACGAGCAGTACTTC. Translation: CSVVEATYEQYF.

This chain uses TRBV11-3 with TRBJ2-3; D is undetermined. The CDR3 is made up of 13 amino acids. Germline V lookup: CDR1 SGHNT, CDR2 YENEEA. The ends were cut back, 5 bases at V and 1 base at J, with 7 bases in the middle. The CDR3 spells CASSNSGTDTQYF. The CDR3 DNA follows: TGTGCCAGCAGCAACAGTGGCACAGATACGCAGTATTTT.

The gene calls are TRBV7-9 and TRBJ2-7, with 9 bases matching TRBD1. The CDR3 totals 16 residues. Germline loops: CDR1 SEHNR, CDR2 FQNEAQ (reference sequence). The trim removed 2 bases at V and 7 bases at J, leaving 12 bases unmatched. This CDR3 is CASSLRGGQGKDEQYF. CDR3 sequence (DNA): TGTGCCAGCAGCTTAAGGGGCGGACAGGGGAAGGATGAGCAGTACTTC.

The table lists this clone with a count of one. This chain links TRBV7-9 with TRBJ2-7; D remains unclear. This CDR3 spans 11 amino acids. V gave up 3 bases and J gave up 9 bases, with 9 bases separating them. Per germline, CDR1 SEHNR and CDR2 FQNEAQ (reference sequence). CDR3 bases: TGTGCCAGCAGCTTCGCCTTTAGGCAGTACTTC. Its translation: CASSFAFRQYF.

The V and J genes are TRBV7-9 and TRBJ1-6, with D tentatively TRBD1 (5 bases). This CDR3 has 15 residues. Trimming took 5 bases from V and 10 from J, leaving 18 bases between them. Germline CDR1 SEHNR, CDR2 FQNEAQ (reference sequence). CDR3 in DNA: TGTGCCAGCAGCACCACAGGTGGTATATGGTCACCCCTCCACTTT. Protein sequence: CASSTTGGIWSPLHF.

V and J are TRBV9 and TRBJ1-2, with D uncertain. V lost 2 bases, J lost 8 bases, and 13 bases lay in between. The CDR3 totals 13 residues. Germline V CDR1 and CDR2: SGDLS, YYNGEE. DNA of the CDR3: TGTGCCAGCAGCGTCCCCTTTGTGTCGGGCTACACCTTC. Its protein product is CASSVPFVSGYTF.

The chain joins TRBV28 to TRBJ2-2; 7 positions match TRBD1. The V and J ends lost 3 bases and 3 bases, in that order; junction bases with no gene match: 13. The CDR3 is made up of 18 amino acids. Per germline, CDR1 MDHEN and CDR2 SYDVKM. CDR3 amino acids: CASSFPSADRIHTGELFF. DNA of the CDR3: TGTGCCAGCAGTTTCCCCTCCGCGGACAGGATTCACACCGGGGAGCTGTTTTTT.

The V call is TRBV5-4, the J call TRBJ2-2; 11 bases agree with TRBD1. J was trimmed by 5 bases and V by 4 bases; bases with no gene match: 4. This CDR3 is built from 15 residues. The germline V gene encodes CDR1 SGHNT and CDR2 YYREEE (reference sequence). The CDR3 here is CASSLGQGGTGELFF. For the CDR3, the DNA is TGTGCCAGCAGCCTGGGACAGGGGGGTACCGGGGAGCTGTTTTTT. Looking up the rest from reference TRBV5-4 and TRBJ2-2 gives the full variable domain: ETGVTQSPTHLIKTRGQQVTLRCSSQSGHNTVSWYQQALGQGPQFIFQYYREEENGRGNFPPRFSGLQFPNYSSELNVNALELDDSALYLCASSLGQGGTGELFFGEGSRLTVL.

This chain connects TRBV29-1 to TRBJ2-2, with 9 bases aligning to TRBD1. The CDR3 totals 16 residues. CDR1 and CDR2 (germline): SQVTM, ANQGSEA. Losses at the gene ends were 7 bases for V and 1 base for J; bases not matched to a gene: 10. The CDR3 here is CSGVGPGQGNTGELFF. CDR3 DNA: TGCAGCGGCGTCGGACCGGGACAGGGGAACACCGGGGAGCTGTTTTTT.

The V call is TRBV14, the J call TRBJ2-5; 8 bases map to TRBD2. This CDR3 contains 15 residues. The junction had 6 bases not matched to a gene; V was cut back by 1 base and J by 5 bases. Germline V gene lookup returns CDR1 SGHDN and CDR2 FVKESK. CDR3 loop: CASSQVAGPWETQYF. The DNA for the CDR3 is TGTGCCAGCAGCCAAGTAGCGGGGCCGTGGGAGACCCAGTACTTC.

This clone occurred once. This chain joins TRBV4-1 and TRBJ1-6; TRBD1 might be the D (6 bases). V was cut by 1 base and J by 9 bases, with 10 bases left in between. This CDR3 has 14 residues. The germline V gene has CDR1 MGHRA and CDR2 YSYEKL. CDR3 sequence (DNA): TGCGCCAGCAGCCAAGGGGACATTCTTTCACCCCTCCACTTT. This encodes CASSQGDILSPLHF.

The genes are TRBV27 and TRBJ2-7; the D gene is possibly TRBD2 (5 bases). V lost 4 bases and J lost 5, with 18 bases in between. There are 15 residues in the CDR3. Germline lookup yields CDR1 MNHEY and CDR2 SMNVEV (reference sequence). The CDR3 region has the DNA TGTGCCAGCAGTTACTACGGGGTTAACCTCGACGAGCAGTACTTC. Residues: CASSYYGVNLDEQYF.

The rearrangement joins TRBV5-1 to TRBJ2-1; 8 nucleotides agree with TRBD1. The V and J ends lost 8 bases and 1 base, in that order; junction bases with no gene match: 8. The CDR3 has 15 residues. Looked up from germline, CDR1 is SGHRS and CDR2 is YFSETQ. This CDR3 is CASTSRGPSYNEQFF. CDR3 DNA sequence: TGCGCCAGTACGTCCAGGGGGCCATCCTACAATGAGCAGTTCTTC.

The gene calls are TRBV7-3 and TRBJ2-2; D is perhaps TRBD1 (5 bases). The CDR3 is 13 amino acids. Germline lookup yields CDR1 SGHTA and CDR2 FQGTGA. V lost 2 bases and J 6 bases, leaving 7 bases between the germline ends. CDR3 DNA sequence: TGTGCCAGCAGCTTACAGGGTTCCGGGGAGCTGTTTTTT. Its protein product is CASSLQGSGELFF.

The chain employs TRBV4-2 and TRBJ2-7; D might be TRBD1 (6 bases). V dropped 0 bases and J dropped 7 bases, with 13 bases sitting between them. The CDR3 consists of 14 residues. Germline values: CDR1 LGHNA, CDR2 YNFKEQ. The CDR3 nucleotides read TGTGCCAGCAGCCAAGAAGGGCAGGGGAAAGAGCAGTACTTC. It specifies CASSQEGQGKEQYF.

This clone has a single count. The chain carries TRBV12-5 and TRBJ2-3, with a weak D call TRBD2 (5 bases). The CDR3 consists of 18 residues. From germline, CDR1 is LGHNT and CDR2 FRNRAP. Deletions cut 2 bases from V and 0 bases from J, with 18 bases between. This chain's CDR3 is CASGLYGVREGSTDTQYF. The CDR3 coding sequence is TGTGCTAGTGGTTTGTATGGCGTGCGTGAGGGAAGCACAGATACGCAGTATTTT.

V gene TRBV14 combines with J gene TRBJ2-4, with TRBD2 matching 10 bases. V lost 2 bases, J lost 0 bases, and 1 base stayed unmatched. The CDR3 is 16 residues long. Germline loops: CDR1 SGHDN, CDR2 FVKESK. The CDR3 sequence is CASSQTSGVAKNIQYF. CDR3 coding DNA: TGTGCCAGCAGCCAAACTAGCGGGGTAGCCAAAAACATTCAGTACTTC.

In its sample, this clone was seen once. The chain joins TRBV4-1 to TRBJ2-1; 7 nucleotides match TRBD1. The germline gives CDR1 MGHRA, CDR2 YSYEKL. The CDR3 runs to 14 residues. After removal of 5 bases from V and 2 bases from J, the junction contained 3 bases not matched to a gene. CDR3 sequence: CASSYGTAYNEQFF. The CDR3 DNA follows: TGCGCCAGCAGCTACGGGACAGCCTACAATGAGCAGTTCTTC.